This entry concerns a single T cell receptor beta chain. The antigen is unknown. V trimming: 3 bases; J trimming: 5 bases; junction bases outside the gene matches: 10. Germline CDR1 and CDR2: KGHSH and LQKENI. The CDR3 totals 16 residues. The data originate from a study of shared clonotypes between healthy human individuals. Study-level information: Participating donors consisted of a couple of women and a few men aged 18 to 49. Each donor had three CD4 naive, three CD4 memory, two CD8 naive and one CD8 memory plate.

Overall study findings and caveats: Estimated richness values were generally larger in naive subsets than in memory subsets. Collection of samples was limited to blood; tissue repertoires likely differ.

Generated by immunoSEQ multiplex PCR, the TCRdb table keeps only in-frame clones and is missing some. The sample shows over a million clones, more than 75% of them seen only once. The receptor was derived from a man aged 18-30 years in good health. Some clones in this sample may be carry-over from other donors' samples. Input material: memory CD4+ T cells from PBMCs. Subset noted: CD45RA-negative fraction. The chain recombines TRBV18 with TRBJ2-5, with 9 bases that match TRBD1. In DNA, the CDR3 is TGTGCCAGCTCACCCTCTGGACAGGGGAGCGGGGAGACCCAGTACTTC. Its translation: CASSPSGQGSGETQYF.